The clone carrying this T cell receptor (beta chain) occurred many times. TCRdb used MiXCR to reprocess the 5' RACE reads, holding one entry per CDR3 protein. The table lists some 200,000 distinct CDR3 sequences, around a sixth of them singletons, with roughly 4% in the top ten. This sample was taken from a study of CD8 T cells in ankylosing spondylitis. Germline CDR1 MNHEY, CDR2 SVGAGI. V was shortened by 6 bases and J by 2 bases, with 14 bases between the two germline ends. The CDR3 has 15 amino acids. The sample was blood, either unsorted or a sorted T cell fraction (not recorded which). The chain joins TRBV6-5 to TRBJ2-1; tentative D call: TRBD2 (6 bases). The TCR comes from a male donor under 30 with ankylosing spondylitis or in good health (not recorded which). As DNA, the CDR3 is TGTGCCAGCAGAAGCCGGGACTCCCCCTACAATGAGCAGTTCTTC. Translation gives CASRSRDSPYNEQFF.